Listed below are T cell receptor beta chains from one sample, sequenced in a study of cytomegalovirus exposure and HLA in healthy donors. Only in-frame clones appear in the TCRdb table, and some are missing; sequencing was by immunoSEQ multiplex PCR. The table includes around 300,000 clones, just under 85% detected once. Sequencing used PBMCs. All receptors derive from a woman aged 40 to 49 in good health and CMV-seropositive. The CDR3 runs from the conserved cysteine through the conserved F or W. Fields, in order: V gene, clone size, D gene, J gene, CDR3 protein, CDR3 DNA. A D gene is named only where the DNA matches it firmly. Clone size is stated in some rows and not others, as once, few, many or a class when expanded.

>TRBV19|-|TRBD1|TRBJ1-5
CASSMRTGGFDQPQHF
TGTGCCAGTAGTATGAGGACAGGGGGCTTCGATCAGCCCCAGCATTTT
>TRBV7-9|-|-|TRBJ2-5
CASSPARRTQYF
TGTGCCAGCAGCCCAGCGCGTAGAACCCAGTACTTC
>TRBV9|once|TRBD2|TRBJ2-5
CASSVSGRGETQYF
TGTGCCAGCAGCGTTAGCGGGAGGGGGGAGACCCAGTACTTC
>TRBV27|-|-|TRBJ2-3
CASSLERGSTDTQYF
TGTGCCAGCAGTTTGGAGCGAGGCAGCACAGATACGCAGTATTTT
>TRBV28|-|-|TRBJ1-1
CASSRPLGGANTEAFF
TGTGCCAGCAGTAGGCCCCTTGGAGGGGCCAACACTGAAGCTTTCTTT
>TRBV2|-|TRBD1|TRBJ1-1
CASRAQGAPTEAFF
TGTGCCAGCAGGGCGCAGGGGGCGCCCACTGAAGCTTTCTTT
>TRBV27|-|-|TRBJ1-3
CASSLGPVQSSGNTIYF
TGTGCCAGCAGTTTAGGGCCAGTTCAGAGCTCTGGAAACACCATATATTTT
>TRBV19|-|-|TRBJ2-7
CASSRDGQSDYEQYF
TGTGCCAGTAGTAGGGACGGACAGTCGGATTACGAGCAGTACTTC
>TRBV30|few|-|TRBJ1-1
CAWSLGQANTEAFF
TGTGCCTGGAGTCTTGGACAAGCGAACACTGAAGCTTTCTTT
>TRBV18|-|-|TRBJ2-7
CASSPLQGGHEQYF
TGTGCCAGCTCACCACTGCAGGGTGGCCACGAGCAGTACTTC
>TRBV25-1|-|-|TRBJ1-1
CASSELAGRTEAFF
TGTGCCAGCAGTGAATTGGCAGGGCGCACTGAAGCTTTCTTT
>TRBV27|-|-|TRBJ2-6
CASSLVGGYPSGANVLTF
TGTGCCAGCAGTTTAGTTGGGGGCTACCCCTCTGGGGCCAACGTCCTGACTTTC
>TRBV27|once|-|TRBJ2-7
CASSNQTGRLDEQYF
TGTGCCAGCAGTAACCAGACGGGGAGACTCGACGAGCAGTACTTC
>TRBV9|-|TRBD2|TRBJ2-7
CASSVSASGRVYEQYF
TGTGCCAGCAGCGTCTCGGCTAGCGGGAGGGTCTACGAGCAGTACTTC
>TRBV5-4|-|-|TRBJ2-1
CASSWGGLGGNEQFF
TGTGCCAGCAGCTGGGGTGGACTAGGGGGCAATGAGCAGTTCTTC
>TRBV11-1|-|TRBD1|TRBJ2-7
CASRPIQGAGYEQYF
TGTGCCAGCAGACCTATACAGGGGGCAGGGTACGAGCAGTACTTC
>TRBV28|once|-|TRBJ2-7
CASSFPTGTYEQYF
TGTGCCAGCAGTTTCCCAACAGGCACCTACGAGCAGTACTTC
>TRBV14|few|TRBD1|TRBJ2-7
CASSQGDSPWLNEQYF
TGTGCCAGCAGCCAAGGGGACAGTCCTTGGCTCAACGAGCAGTACTTC
>TRBV18|-|TRBD1|TRBJ1-5
CASSRDRDQPQHF
TGTGCCAGCTCGCGGGACAGGGATCAGCCCCAGCATTTT
>TRBV7-2|-|-|TRBJ2-5
CASSIGQQETQYF
TGTGCCAGCAGCATTGGGCAACAAGAGACCCAGTACTTC
>TRBV28|-|TRBD1|TRBJ1-5
CASSRDRGGGSNQPQHF
TGTGCCAGCAGCCGGGACAGGGGCGGGGGTAGCAATCAGCCCCAGCATTTT
>TRBV27|-|TRBD1|TRBJ2-5
CANPEGDREETQYF
TGTGCCAACCCCGAGGGGGACAGGGAAGAGACCCAGTACTTC
>TRBV6-6|-|TRBD2|TRBJ2-1
CASSYGAGGRNEQFF
TGTGCCAGCAGTTACGGAGCGGGAGGGCGCAATGAGCAGTTCTTC
>TRBV4-2|-|TRBD1|TRBJ2-4
CASSQEGDSPNIQYF
TGTGCCAGCAGCCAAGAAGGGGACAGCCCAAACATTCAGTACTTC
>TRBV27|few|TRBD2|TRBJ2-5
CASREREEETQYF
TGTGCCAGCAGGGAGCGGGAGGAAGAGACCCAGTACTTC
>TRBV4-2|-|TRBD2|TRBJ2-3
CASSQGRTGGPSDTQYF
TGTGCCAGCAGCCAAGGGCGCACGGGAGGGCCATCAGATACGCAGTATTTT
>TRBV2|-|TRBD2|TRBJ2-1
CASSALTGGAYNEQFF
TGTGCCAGCAGTGCCCTAACGGGAGGCGCCTACAATGAGCAGTTCTTC
>TRBV9|-|-|TRBJ2-5
CASPATDLGTQYF
TGTGCCAGCCCAGCGACGGACTTGGGGACCCAGTACTTC
>TRBV7-9|-|TRBD1|TRBJ1-2
CASSPRGTDGYTF
TGTGCCAGCAGCCCCAGGGGGACGGATGGCTACACCTTC
>TRBV30|-|-|TRBJ2-3
CAWSVVRGETDTQYF
TGTGCCTGGAGCGTGGTTAGGGGTGAAACAGATACGCAGTATTTT
>TRBV2|-|-|TRBJ2-3
CASSDIDTQYF
TGTGCCAGCAGTGACATAGATACGCAGTATTTT
>TRBV7-9|once|TRBD2|TRBJ2-7
CASSLIAGGAYEQYF
TGTGCCAGCAGCCTCATAGCGGGAGGCGCCTACGAGCAGTACTTC
>TRBV6-6|-|-|TRBJ1-5
CASSYGHHSNQPQHF
TGTGCCAGCAGTTACGGGCACCATAGCAATCAGCCCCAGCATTTT
>TRBV20-1|once|-|TRBJ1-5
CSARRDQPQHF
TGCAGTGCTAGGCGAGATCAGCCCCAGCATTTT
>TRBV9|once|-|TRBJ1-5
CASSPGDSNQPQHF
TGTGCCAGCAGCCCAGGGGATAGCAATCAGCCCCAGCATTTT
>TRBV30|-|-|TRBJ1-3
CAWYSGNTIYF
TGTGCCTGGTATTCTGGAAACACCATATATTTT
>TRBV29-1|-|-|TRBJ2-1
CSAARGSSYNEQFF
TGCAGCGCCGCGCGGGGAAGCTCCTACAATGAGCAGTTCTTC
>TRBV27|-|TRBD2|TRBJ2-1
CASSLVTSGRGEQFF
TGTGCCAGCAGTTTAGTGACTAGCGGGAGGGGTGAGCAGTTCTTC
>TRBV30|-|-|TRBJ1-1
CAWSVGGDKTEAFF
TGTGCCTGGAGTGTCGGGGGGGATAAGACTGAAGCTTTCTTT
>TRBV5-6|-|TRBD2|TRBJ2-7
CASSSPISGRATYEQYF
TGTGCCAGCAGCTCACCGATTAGCGGGAGGGCCACCTACGAGCAGTACTTC
>TRBV4-3|-|-|TRBJ1-1
CASSQEQTQNTEAFF
TGCGCCAGCAGCCAAGAACAGACACAGAACACTGAAGCTTTCTTT
>TRBV5-1|-|TRBD2|TRBJ2-3
CASRLPERDPDTQYF
TGCGCCAGCAGGTTGCCCGAGCGGGACCCAGATACGCAGTATTTT
>TRBV7-9|-|-|TRBJ2-5
CASSPGGQGETQYF
TGTGCCAGCAGCCCGGGGGGCCAAGGAGAGACCCAGTACTTC
>TRBV2|-|TRBD2|TRBJ2-3
CASSGLFLKLAGVVDTQYF
TGTGCCAGCAGCGGACTCTTTCTTAAACTAGCGGGAGTTGTAGATACGCAGTATTTT
>TRBV9|-|-|TRBJ2-2
CASSESTGELFF
TGTGCCAGCAGCGAGAGCACCGGGGAGCTGTTTTTT